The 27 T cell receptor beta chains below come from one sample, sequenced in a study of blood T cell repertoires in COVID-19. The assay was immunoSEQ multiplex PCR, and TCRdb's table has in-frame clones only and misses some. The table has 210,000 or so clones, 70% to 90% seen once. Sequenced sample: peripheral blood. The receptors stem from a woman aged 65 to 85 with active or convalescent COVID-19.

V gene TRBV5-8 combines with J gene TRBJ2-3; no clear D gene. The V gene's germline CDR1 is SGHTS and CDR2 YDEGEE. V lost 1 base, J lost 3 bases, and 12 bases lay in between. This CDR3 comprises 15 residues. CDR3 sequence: CASSLSVGVTDTQYF. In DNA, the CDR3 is TGTGCCAGCAGCTTGAGCGTGGGTGTTACAGATACGCAGTATTTT.

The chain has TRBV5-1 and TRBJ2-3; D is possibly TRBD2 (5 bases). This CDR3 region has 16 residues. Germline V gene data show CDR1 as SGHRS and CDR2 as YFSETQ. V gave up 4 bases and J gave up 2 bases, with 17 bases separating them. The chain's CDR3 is CASSLRAEPTTDTQYF. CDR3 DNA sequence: TGCGCCAGCAGCCTCCGAGCGGAGCCCACCACAGATACGCAGTATTTT.

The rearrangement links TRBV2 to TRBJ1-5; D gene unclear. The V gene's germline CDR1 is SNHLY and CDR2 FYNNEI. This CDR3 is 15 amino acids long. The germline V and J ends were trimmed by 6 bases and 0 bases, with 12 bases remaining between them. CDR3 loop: CASRSTLYSNQPQHF. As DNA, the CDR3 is TGTGCCAGCAGATCAACTCTCTATAGCAATCAGCCCCAGCATTTT.

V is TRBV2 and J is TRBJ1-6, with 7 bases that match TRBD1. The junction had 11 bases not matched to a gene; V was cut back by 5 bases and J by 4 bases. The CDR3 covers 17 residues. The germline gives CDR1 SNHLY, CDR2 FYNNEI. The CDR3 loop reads CASSFRGSELYNSPLHF. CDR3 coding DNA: TGTGCCAGCAGTTTCAGGGGGAGTGAGCTTTATAATTCACCCCTCCACTTT.

The CDR3, as DNA: TGTGCCAGCGGGGGAGGACTAGCAAACGAGCAGTACTTC. Protein product: CASGGGLANEQYF. This chain joins TRBV2 and TRBJ2-7; 8 nucleotides agree with TRBD2. The CDR3 extends over 13 amino acids. The germline gives CDR1 SNHLY, CDR2 FYNNEI. J lost 5 bases, V lost 8 bases, and 8 bases had no gene match. Drawing the rest from reference TRBV2 and TRBJ2-7, the complete variable domain is EPEVTQTPSHQVTQMGQEVILRCVPISNHLYFYWYRQILGQKVEFLVSFYNNEISEKSEIFDDQFSVERPDGSNFTLKIRSTKLEDSAMYFCASGGGLANEQYFGPGTRLTVT.

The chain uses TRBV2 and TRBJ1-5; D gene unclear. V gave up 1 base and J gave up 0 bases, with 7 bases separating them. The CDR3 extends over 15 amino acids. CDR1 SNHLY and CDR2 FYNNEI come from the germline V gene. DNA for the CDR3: TGTGCCAGCAGTGAAGTTTCAGGTAGCAATCAGCCCCAGCATTTT. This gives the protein CASSEVSGSNQPQHF.

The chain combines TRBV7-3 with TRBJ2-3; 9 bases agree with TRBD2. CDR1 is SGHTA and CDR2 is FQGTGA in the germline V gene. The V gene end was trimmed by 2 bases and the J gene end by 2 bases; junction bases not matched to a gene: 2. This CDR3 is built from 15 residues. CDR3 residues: CASSLGLANTDTQYF. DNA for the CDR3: TGTGCCAGCAGCTTAGGACTAGCGAACACAGATACGCAGTATTTT.

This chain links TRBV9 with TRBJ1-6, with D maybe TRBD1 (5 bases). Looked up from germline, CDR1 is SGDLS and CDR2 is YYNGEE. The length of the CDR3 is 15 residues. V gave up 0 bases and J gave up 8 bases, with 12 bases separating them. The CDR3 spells CASSVGPGYDSPLHF. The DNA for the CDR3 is TGTGCCAGCAGCGTAGGGCCAGGGTATGATTCACCCCTCCACTTT.

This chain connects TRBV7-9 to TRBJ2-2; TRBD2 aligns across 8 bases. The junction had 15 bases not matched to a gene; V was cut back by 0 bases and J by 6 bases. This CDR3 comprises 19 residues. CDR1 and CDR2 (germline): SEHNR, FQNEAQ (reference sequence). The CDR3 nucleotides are TGTGCCAGCAGCTTAGCGAAAGGTAGCGGGACCGTCTGGGCCGGGGAGCTGTTTTTT. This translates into CASSLAKGSGTVWAGELFF.

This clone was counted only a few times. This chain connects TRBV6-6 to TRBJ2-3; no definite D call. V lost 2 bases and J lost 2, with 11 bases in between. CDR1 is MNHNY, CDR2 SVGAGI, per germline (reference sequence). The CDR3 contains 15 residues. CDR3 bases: TGTGCCAGCAGTTACCCCCCGGGTTCCACAGATACGCAGTATTTT. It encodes CASSYPPGSTDTQYF.

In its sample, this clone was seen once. The CDR3 sequence: CATGQGNQPQHF. The CDR3, as DNA: TGTGCCACTGGACAGGGCAATCAGCCCCAGCATTTT. The chain links TRBV6-5 to TRBJ1-5; 7 bases are a match to TRBD1. V was clipped by 10 bases and J by 2 bases; unmatched bases: 2. Germline CDR1 reads MNHEY; CDR2 reads SVGAGI. The CDR3 contains 12 residues.

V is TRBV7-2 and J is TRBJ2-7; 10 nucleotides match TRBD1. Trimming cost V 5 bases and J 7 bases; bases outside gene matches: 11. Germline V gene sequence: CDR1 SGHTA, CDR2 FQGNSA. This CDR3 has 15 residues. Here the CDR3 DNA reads TGTGCCAGCAGCCCCGGCGGGACAGGGGAGTGGGAGCAGTACTTC. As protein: CASSPGGTGEWEQYF.

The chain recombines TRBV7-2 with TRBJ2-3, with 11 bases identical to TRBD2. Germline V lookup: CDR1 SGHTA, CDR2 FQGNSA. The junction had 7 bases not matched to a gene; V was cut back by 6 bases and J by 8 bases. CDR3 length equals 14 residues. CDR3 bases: TGTGCCAGCAGGAAACTAGCGGGGGCGGGTACGCAGTATTTT. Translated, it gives CASRKLAGAGTQYF.

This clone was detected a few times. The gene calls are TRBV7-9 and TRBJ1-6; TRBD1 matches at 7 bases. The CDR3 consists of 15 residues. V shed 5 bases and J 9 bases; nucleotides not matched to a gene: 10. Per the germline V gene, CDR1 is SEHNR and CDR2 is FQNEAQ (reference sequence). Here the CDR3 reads CASSPLTGVGSPLHF. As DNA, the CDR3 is TGTGCCAGCAGCCCACTAACAGGGGTCGGTTCACCCCTCCACTTT.

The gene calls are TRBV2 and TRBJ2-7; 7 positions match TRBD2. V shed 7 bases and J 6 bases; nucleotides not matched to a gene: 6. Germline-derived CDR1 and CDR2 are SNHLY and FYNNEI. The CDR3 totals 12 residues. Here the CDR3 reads CASTEGGFEQYF. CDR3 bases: TGTGCCAGCACTGAGGGAGGGTTCGAGCAGTACTTC.

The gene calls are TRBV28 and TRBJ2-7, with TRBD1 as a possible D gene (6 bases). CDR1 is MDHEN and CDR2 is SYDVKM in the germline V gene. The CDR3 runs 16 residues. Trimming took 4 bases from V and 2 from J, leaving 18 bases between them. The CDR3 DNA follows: TGTGCCAGCAGTTCTACGACAGGCCGGGCTACCTACGAGCAGTACTTC. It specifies CASSSTTGRATYEQYF.

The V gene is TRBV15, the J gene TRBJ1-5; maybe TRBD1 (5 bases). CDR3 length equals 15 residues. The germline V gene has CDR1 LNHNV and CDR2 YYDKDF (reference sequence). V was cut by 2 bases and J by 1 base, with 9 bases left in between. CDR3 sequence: CATSRLRQSNQPQHF. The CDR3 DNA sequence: TGTGCCACCAGCAGACTGAGACAGAGCAATCAGCCCCAGCATTTT. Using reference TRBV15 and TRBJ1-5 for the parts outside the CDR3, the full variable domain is DAMVIQNPRYQVTQFGKPVTLSCSQTLNHNVMYWYQQKSSQAPKLLFHYYDKDFNNEADTPDNFQSRRPNTSFCFLDIRSPGLGDTAMYLCATSRLRQSNQPQHFGDGTRLSIL.

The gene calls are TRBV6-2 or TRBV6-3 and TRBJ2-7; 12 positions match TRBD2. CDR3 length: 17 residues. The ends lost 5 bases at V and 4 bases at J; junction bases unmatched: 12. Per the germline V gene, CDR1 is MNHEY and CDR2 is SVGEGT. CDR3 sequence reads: CASSHRTSGTSRYEQYF. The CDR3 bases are TGTGCCAGCAGTCACAGGACTAGCGGGACCTCCAGGTACGAGCAGTACTTC.

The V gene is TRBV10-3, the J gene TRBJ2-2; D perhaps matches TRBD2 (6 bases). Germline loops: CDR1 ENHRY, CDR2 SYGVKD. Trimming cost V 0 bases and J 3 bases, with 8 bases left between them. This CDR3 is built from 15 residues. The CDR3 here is CAISESGEDTGELFF. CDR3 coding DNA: TGTGCCATCAGTGAGTCCGGGGAGGACACCGGGGAGCTGTTTTTT.

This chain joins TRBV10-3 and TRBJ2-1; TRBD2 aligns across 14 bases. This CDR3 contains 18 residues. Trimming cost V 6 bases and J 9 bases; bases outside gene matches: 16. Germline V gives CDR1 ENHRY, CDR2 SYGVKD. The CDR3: CAISRAPTSGRASSEQFF. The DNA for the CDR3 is TGTGCCATCAGCCGAGCCCCGACTAGCGGGAGGGCCTCGAGTGAGCAGTTCTTC.

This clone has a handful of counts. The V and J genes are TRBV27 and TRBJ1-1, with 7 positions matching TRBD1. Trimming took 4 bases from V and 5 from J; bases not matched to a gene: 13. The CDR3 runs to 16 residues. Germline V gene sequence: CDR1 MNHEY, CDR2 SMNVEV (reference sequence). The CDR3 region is CASSSYTGASGTEAFF. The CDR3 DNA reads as TGTGCCAGCAGTTCATATACAGGGGCGTCAGGTACTGAAGCTTTCTTT.

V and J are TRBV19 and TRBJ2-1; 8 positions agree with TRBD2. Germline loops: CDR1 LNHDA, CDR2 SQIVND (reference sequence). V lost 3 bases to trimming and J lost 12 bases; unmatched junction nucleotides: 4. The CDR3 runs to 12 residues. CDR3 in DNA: TGTGCCAGTAGTATTCAGCGGGAGAGGCAGTTCTTC. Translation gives CASSIQRERQFF.

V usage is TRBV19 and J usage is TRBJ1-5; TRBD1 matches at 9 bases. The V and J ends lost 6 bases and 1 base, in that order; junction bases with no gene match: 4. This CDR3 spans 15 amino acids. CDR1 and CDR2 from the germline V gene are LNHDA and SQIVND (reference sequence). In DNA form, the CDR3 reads TGTGCCAGTAGGGGACAGGGACGCAGCAATCAGCCCCAGCATTTT. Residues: CASRGQGRSNQPQHF.

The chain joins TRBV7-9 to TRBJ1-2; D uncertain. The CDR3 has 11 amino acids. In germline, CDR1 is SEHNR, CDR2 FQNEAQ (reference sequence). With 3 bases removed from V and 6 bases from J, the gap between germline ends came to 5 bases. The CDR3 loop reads CASSLGHGYTF. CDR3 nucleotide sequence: TGTGCCAGCAGCTTGGGCCATGGCTACACCTTC.

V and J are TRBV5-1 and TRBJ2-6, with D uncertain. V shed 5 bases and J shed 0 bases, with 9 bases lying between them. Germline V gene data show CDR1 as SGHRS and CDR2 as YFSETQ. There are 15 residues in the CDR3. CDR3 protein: CASRIVNSGANVLTF. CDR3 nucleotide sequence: TGCGCCAGCAGGATAGTAAACTCTGGGGCCAACGTCCTGACTTTC.

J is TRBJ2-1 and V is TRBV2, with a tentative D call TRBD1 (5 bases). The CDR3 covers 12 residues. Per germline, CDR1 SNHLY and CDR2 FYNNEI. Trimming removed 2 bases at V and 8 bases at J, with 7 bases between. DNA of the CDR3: TGTGCCAGCAGTGAATCAGGGTATGAGCAGTTCTTC. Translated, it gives CASSESGYEQFF.

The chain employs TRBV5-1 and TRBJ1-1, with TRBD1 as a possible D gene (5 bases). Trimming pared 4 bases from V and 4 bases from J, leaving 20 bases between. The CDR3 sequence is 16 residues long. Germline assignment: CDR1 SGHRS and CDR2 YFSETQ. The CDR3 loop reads CASSTDPRVGVTEAFF. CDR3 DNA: TGCGCCAGCAGCACGGACCCCAGGGTTGGTGTCACTGAAGCTTTCTTT.